This T cell receptor (beta chain) was recorded in a study of spatial heterogeneity in lung cancer. Broader study findings: Circulating ubiquitous expanded tumor TCRs were observed more frequently at resection than at follow-up.

Trimming cost V 3 bases and J 8 bases, with 13 bases left between them. This CDR3 spans 13 amino acids. The germline CDR1 and CDR2 sequences are LGHNA and YSLEER. At least ten counts were recorded for this clonotype. Its antigen is unidentified. TCRdb independently ran MiXCR on the 5' RACE reads; one entry per CDR3 protein. The sample yields some 54,000 distinct CDR3 sequences, around 6.7% seen once. Time point given: blood at routine non-recurrence follow-up after resection. Unsorted whole RNA of tumor, nontumor lung or frozen PBMC was sequenced. The TCR was taken from a female donor with early-stage non-small cell lung cancer. The input for sequencing was PBMCs, taken at follow-up. The chain employs TRBV4-3 and TRBJ1-2; D is uncertain. The CDR3 DNA reads TGCGCCAGCAGCCAGGCCCGGGCCGACGGCTACACCTTC. Its translation is CASSQARADGYTF.